Following are 4 T cell receptor beta chains from one sample sequenced in a study of identifying expanded T cells in peripheral blood (dated by TCRdb to about 2019). Library generation was performed with the immunoSEQ multiplex PCR assay. TCRdb mirrors the immuneACCESS table, restricted to in-frame sequences. Some clones are absent from its copies; in checked studies, under half trace to an unresolved V gene, and the reason for the others is unknown. Across this sample there are 85,000 to 120,000 clones, with more than 70% seen only once. Together, the top ten hold 13% to 15% of the sample. The sample consisted of blood. The origin of the receptors is a person aged 18-70 years in good health.

J is TRBJ1-1 and V is TRBV29-1, with D possibly matching TRBD1 (5 bases). Germline CDR1 reads SQVTM; CDR2 reads ANQGSEA. Trimming took off 2 bases at V and 1 base at J, with 11 bases between the two ends. The CDR3 runs 14 residues. The CDR3 protein is CSVERGTGNTEAFF. The CDR3 DNA is TGCAGCGTTGAAAGAGGGACGGGGAACACTGAAGCTTTCTTT.

The chain carries TRBV29-1 and TRBJ1-2; no definite D call. Germline CDR1 SQVTM, CDR2 ANQGSEA. The CDR3 spans 11 residues. V gave up 6 bases and J gave up 0 bases, with 5 bases separating them. CDR3: CSVGPNYGYTF. The CDR3 DNA follows: TGCAGCGTCGGGCCTAACTATGGCTACACCTTC.

The chain employs TRBV2 and TRBJ2-7; D is undetermined. With 3 bases removed from V and 5 bases from J, the gap between germline ends came to 14 bases. The CDR3 loop spans 14 amino acids. In germline, CDR1 is SNHLY, CDR2 FYNNEI. DNA for the CDR3: TGTGCCAGCAGTGAGGGTCAGGTTATCAACGAGCAGTACTTC. This translates into CASSEGQVINEQYF.

The chain combines TRBV18 with TRBJ2-1; D is possibly TRBD1 or TRBD2 (5 bases each). Trimming shortened V by 0 bases and J by 6 bases, and 12 bases separated the two germline ends. The CDR3 is made up of 15 amino acids. Per the germline V gene, CDR1 is KGHSH and CDR2 is LQKENI. This CDR3 reads CASSPPNNGANEQFF. CDR3 nucleotide sequence: TGTGCCAGCTCACCACCGAATAACGGGGCCAATGAGCAGTTCTTC.